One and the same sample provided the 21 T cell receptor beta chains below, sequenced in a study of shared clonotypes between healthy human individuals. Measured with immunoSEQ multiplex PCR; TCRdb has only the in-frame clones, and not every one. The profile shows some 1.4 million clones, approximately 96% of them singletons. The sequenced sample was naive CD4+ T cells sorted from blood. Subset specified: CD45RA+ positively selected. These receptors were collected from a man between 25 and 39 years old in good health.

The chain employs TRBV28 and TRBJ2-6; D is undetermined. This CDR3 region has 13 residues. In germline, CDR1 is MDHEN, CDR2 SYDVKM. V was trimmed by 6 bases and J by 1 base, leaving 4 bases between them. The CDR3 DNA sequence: TGTGCCAGCAGGCGATCTGGGGCCAACGTCCTGACTTTC. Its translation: CASRRSGANVLTF.

The CDR3 loop is CASSGSATYNEQFF. The CDR3 nucleotides read TGTGCCAGCAGCGGGAGCGCAACCTACAATGAGCAGTTCTTC. The chain carries TRBV9 and TRBJ2-1; D is ambiguous. This CDR3 region has 14 residues. Germline V gene data show CDR1 as SGDLS and CDR2 as YYNGEE. Trimming removed 3 bases at V and 2 bases at J, with 9 bases between.

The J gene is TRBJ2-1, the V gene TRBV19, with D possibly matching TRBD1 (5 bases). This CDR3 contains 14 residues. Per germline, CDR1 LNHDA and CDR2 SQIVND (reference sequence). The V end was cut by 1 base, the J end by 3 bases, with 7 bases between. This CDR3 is CASSIGQNYNEQFF. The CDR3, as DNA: TGTGCCAGTAGTATAGGACAGAACTACAATGAGCAGTTCTTC.

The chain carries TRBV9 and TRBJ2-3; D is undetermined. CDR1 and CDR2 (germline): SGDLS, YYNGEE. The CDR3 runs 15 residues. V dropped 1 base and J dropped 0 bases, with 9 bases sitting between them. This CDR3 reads CASSVRSSSTDTQYF. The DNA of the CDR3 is TGTGCCAGCAGCGTACGCTCCTCTAGCACAGATACGCAGTATTTT.

CDR3 sequence reads: CASSLGSPGTGQETQYF. In DNA form, the CDR3 reads TGCGCCAGCAGCTTGGGTTCCCCCGGGACAGGTCAAGAGACCCAGTACTTC. The genes are TRBV5-1 and TRBJ2-5; 8 nucleotides align to TRBD1. CDR3 length: 17 amino acids. Germline V gene lookup returns CDR1 SGHRS and CDR2 YFSETQ. With V trimmed by 0 bases and J by 2 bases, 9 bases remained unmatched.

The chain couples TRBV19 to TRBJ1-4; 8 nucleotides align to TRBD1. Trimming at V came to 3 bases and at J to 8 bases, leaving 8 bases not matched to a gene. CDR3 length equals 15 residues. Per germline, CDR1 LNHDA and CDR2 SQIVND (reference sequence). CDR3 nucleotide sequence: TGTGCCAGTAGTATCCCGCAGGGGGCGAGGGAAAAACTGTTTTTT. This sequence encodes CASSIPQGAREKLFF.

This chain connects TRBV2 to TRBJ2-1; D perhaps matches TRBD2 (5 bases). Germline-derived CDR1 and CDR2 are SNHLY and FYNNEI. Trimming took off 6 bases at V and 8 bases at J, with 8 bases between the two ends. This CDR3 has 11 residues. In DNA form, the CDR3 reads TGTGCCAGCAGCGGGCGGGATGAGCAGTTCTTC. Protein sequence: CASSGRDEQFF.

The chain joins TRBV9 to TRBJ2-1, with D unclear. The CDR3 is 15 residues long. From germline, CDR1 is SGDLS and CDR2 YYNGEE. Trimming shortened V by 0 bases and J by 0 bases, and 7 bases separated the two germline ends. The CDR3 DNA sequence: TGTGCCAGCAGCGTAGATGGCGCCTCCTACAATGAGCAGTTCTTC. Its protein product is CASSVDGASYNEQFF.

The CDR3 loop is CASSNDRDTQYF. The CDR3 region has the DNA TGCGCCAGCAGTAATGATAGAGATACGCAGTATTTT. The V gene is TRBV5-1, the J gene TRBJ2-3; D is ambiguous. Germline CDR1 reads SGHRS; CDR2 reads YFSETQ. The V and J ends lost 5 bases and 5 bases respectively, with 9 bases between them. This CDR3 is 12 amino acids long.

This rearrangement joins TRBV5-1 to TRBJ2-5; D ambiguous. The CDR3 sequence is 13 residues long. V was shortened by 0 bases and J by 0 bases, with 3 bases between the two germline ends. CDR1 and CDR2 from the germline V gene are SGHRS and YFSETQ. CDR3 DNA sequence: TGCGCCAGCAGCTTGGCCCACCAAGAGACCCAGTACTTC. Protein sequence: CASSLAHQETQYF.

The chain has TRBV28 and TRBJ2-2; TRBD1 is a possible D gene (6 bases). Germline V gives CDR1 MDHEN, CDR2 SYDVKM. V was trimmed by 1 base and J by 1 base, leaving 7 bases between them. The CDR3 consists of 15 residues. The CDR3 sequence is CASSLSGQNTGELFF. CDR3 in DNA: TGTGCCAGCAGTTTATCGGGACAGAACACCGGGGAGCTGTTTTTT.

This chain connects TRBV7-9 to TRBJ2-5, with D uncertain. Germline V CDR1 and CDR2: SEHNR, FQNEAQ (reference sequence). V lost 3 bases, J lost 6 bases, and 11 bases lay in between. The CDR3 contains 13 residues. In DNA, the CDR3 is TGTGCCAGCAGCTTGTTAGGGTTGAAGACCCAGTACTTC. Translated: CASSLLGLKTQYF.

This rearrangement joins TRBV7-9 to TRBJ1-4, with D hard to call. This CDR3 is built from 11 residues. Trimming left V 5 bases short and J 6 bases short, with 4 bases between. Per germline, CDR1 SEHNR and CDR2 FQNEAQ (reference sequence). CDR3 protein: CASSRHEKLFF. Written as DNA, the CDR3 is TGTGCCAGCAGCCGTCATGAAAAACTGTTTTTT.

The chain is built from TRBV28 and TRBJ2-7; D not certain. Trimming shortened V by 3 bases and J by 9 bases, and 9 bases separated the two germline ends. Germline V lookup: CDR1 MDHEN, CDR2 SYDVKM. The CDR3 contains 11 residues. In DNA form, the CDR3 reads TGTGCCAGCAGTTTCAGAGAGGTGCAGTACTTC. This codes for CASSFREVQYF.

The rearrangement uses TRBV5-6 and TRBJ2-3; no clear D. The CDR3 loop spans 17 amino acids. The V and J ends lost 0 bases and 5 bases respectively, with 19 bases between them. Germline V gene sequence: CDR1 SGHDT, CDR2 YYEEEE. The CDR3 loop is CASSLVGRPSVGDTQYF. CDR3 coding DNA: TGTGCCAGCAGCTTGGTCGGTCGCCCCTCAGTGGGAGATACGCAGTATTTT.

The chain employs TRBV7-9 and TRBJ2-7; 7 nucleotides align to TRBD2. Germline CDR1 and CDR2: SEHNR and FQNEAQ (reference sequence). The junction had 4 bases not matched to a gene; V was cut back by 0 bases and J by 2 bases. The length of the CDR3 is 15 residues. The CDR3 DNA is TGTGCCAGCAGCTTAGCGGGGGGGACTACCTACGAGCAGTACTTC. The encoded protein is CASSLAGGTTYEQYF.

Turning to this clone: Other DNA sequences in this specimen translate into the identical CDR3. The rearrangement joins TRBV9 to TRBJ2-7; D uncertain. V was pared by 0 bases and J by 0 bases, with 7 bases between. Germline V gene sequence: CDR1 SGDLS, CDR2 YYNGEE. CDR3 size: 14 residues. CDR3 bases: TGTGCCAGCAGCGTAGCCGGGTACTCCTACGAGCAGTACTTC. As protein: CASSVAGYSYEQYF.

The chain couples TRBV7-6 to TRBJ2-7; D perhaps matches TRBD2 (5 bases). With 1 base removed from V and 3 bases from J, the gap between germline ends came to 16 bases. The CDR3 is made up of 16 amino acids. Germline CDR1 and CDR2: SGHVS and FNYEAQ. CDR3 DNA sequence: TGTGCCAGCAGCTTAGGGCCCCTCCCGGGGAACTACGAGCAGTACTTC. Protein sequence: CASSLGPLPGNYEQYF. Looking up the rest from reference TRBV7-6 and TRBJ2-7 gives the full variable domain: GAGVSQSPRYKVTKRGQDVALRCDPISGHVSLYWYRQALGQGPEFLTYFNYEAQQDKSGLPNDRFSAERPEGSISTLTIQRTEQRDSAMYRCASSLGPLPGNYEQYFGPGTRLTVT.

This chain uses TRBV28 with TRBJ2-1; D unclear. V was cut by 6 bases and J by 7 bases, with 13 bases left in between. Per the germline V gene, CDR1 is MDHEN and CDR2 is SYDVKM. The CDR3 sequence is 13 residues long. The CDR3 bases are TGTGCCAGCAGACTGATAGGAAAAAATGAGCAGTTCTTC. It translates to CASRLIGKNEQFF.

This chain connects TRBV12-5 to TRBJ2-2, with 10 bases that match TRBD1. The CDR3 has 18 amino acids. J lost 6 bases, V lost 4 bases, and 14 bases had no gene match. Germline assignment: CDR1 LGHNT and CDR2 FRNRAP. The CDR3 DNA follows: TGTGCTAGTGGTTGGCGGACAGGGGGACGAGAAGTGCCCGGGGAGCTGTTTTTT. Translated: CASGWRTGGREVPGELFF.

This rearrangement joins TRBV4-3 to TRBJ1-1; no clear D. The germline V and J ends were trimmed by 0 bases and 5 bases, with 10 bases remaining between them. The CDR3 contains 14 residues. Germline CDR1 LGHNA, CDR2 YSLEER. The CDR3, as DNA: TGCGCCAGCAGCCAAGATAGGGTTATGACTGAAGCTTTCTTT. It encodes CASSQDRVMTEAFF.